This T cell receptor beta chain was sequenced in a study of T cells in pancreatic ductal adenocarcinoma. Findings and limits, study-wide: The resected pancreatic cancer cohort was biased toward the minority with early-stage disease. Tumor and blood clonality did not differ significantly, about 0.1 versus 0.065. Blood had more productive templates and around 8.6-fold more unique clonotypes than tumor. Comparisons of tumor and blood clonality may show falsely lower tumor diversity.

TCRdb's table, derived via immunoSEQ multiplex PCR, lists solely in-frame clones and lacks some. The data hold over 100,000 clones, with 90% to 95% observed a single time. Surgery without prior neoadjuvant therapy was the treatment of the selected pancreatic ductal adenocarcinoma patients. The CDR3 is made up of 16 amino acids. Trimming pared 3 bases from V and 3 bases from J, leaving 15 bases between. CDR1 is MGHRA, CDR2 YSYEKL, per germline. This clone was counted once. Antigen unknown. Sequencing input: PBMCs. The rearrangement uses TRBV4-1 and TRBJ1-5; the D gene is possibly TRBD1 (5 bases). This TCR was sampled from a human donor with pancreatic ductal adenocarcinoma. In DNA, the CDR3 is TGCGCCAGCAGCCAGCAGGGCCTGCTACCCAATCAGCCCCAGCATTTT. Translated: CASSQQGLLPNQPQHF.